This T cell receptor beta chain was found in a study of technical replicates of blood from a few donors. Generated by immunoSEQ multiplex PCR, the TCRdb table keeps only in-frame clones and is missing some. The repertoire holds 70,000 to 95,000 clones, with around 94% as singletons. The CDR3 extends over 15 amino acids. Germline values: CDR1 MRHNA, CDR2 SNTAGT. The V gene lost 2 bases and the J gene lost 5 bases, with 12 bases spanning the gap. This clone was counted a single time. The TCR was taken from a human donor in good health. Material for sequencing was T cells isolated from PBMCs. This chain joins TRBV6-4 and TRBJ2-2; D perhaps matches TRBD2 (5 bases). CDR3 region: CASSDTQRSTGELFF. CDR3 DNA: TGTGCCAGCAGTGACACACAGCGGTCAACCGGGGAGCTGTTTTTT.